This T cell receptor (beta chain) originates from a study of blood T cell repertoires in COVID-19 (dated by TCRdb to 2020 to 2022). For context, the study as a whole: Collaborator samples came from the United States, Italy and Spain and covered acute and convalescent phases of COVID-19. HLA class I and class II types, where available, came from metadata supplied by the sample provider rather than from assay-based typing. Samples came from the ongoing ImmuneRACE study (first 160 participants) plus 1,254 subjects from 6 global collaborators. The prospective study material was composed of cDNA or gDNA derived from T cells, B-cell-depleted T cells, or PBMCs. The repertoires were made available in a free public database intended to serve as a resource for research on the immune response to SARS-CoV-2. The sample metadata nearly always contained a de-identified subject ID, COVID-19 status, age in years and sex. Subjects who had been exposed to COVID-19, were actively infected with it, or had recovered from it provided the deeply sampled blood TCRbeta repertoires that made up the dataset. Results the study describes overall, beyond this receptor: The quantity of clinical and demographic metadata differed by source and by participant and was supplied without curation.

Turning to this clone: The antigen it recognizes is unknown. No per-base quality is available; no much larger clone lies one base away.

TCRbeta CDR3 regions were amplified from genomic DNA by means of the immunoSEQ Assay, a bias-controlled multiplex PCR. Concerning the study's data processing: The number of nucleated cells in each sample was estimated from the amplification of reference gene primers within the assay. Sequence reads were collapsed and filtered to measure the absolute abundance of every unique TCRbeta CDR3 rearrangement. Productive Simpson clonality was computed per sample as the square root of Simpson's diversity index over productive rearrangements. TCRdb's version of the immuneACCESS table is confined to in-frame rearrangements and falls short of the full clone set. An unresolved V gene accounts for under half of the shortfall where checked; the remainder is of unknown origin. The V and J calls and clone size were taken over from that table, and D and trimming were inferred from the DNA. This sample lists under 250,000 clones; around nine tenths were detected once. The ten largest clones take up around 1.5% of the sample.

The germline V gene provides CDR1 MNHEY and CDR2 SVGAGI. Trimming accounts for 6 bases at V and 2 bases at J, while the number of junction bases matched to no gene is 5. The CDR3 runs 14 amino acids, cysteine and phenylalanine included. This entry keeps only the CDR3 DNA: 42 bases, framed from base 1. A second Seattle source provided samples from volunteer blood donors who had recovered from COVID-19. Collaborating institutions collected whole blood in K2EDTA tubes following their own protocols. For TCRbeta analysis, collaborator samples were shipped as frozen whole blood, as isolated PBMCs, or as DNA extracted from either sample type.

Rearrangement joined TRBV6-5 to TRBJ2-7, and TRBD1 aligns with 9 junction nucleotides. The specimen was peripheral blood. The origin of this receptor is a woman in her sixties or seventies who had recovered from COVID-19. The encoded CDR3 is CASRWTGVTYEQYF. DNA sequence: TGTGCCAGCAGATGGACAGGGGTAACCTACGAGCAGTACTTC.